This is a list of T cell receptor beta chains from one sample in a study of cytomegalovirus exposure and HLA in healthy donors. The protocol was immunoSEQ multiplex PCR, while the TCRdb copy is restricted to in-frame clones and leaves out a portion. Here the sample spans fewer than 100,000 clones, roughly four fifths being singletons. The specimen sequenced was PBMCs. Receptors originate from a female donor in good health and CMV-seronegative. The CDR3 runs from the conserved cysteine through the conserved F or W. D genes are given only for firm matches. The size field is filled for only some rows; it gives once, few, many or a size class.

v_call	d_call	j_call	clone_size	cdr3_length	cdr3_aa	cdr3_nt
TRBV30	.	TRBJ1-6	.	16	CAWNAGAGREDSPLHF	TGTGCCTGGAACGCGGGGGCGGGCAGGGAGGATTCACCCCTCCACTTT
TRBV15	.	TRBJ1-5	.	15	CATSPGPGGGQPQHF	TGTGCCACCAGCCCCGGACCCGGGGGTGGTCAGCCCCAGCATTTT
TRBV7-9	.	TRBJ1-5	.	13	CASSLRLNQPQHF	TGTGCCAGCAGCTTAAGACTGAATCAGCCCCAGCATTTT
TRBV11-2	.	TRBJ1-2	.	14	CASNLGGRLDGYTF	TGTGCCAGCAACCTAGGAGGGCGCTTGGATGGCTACACCTTC
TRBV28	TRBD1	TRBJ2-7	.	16	CASSDPRGQGNGEQYF	TGTGCCAGCAGTGATCCCAGGGGACAGGGGAACGGCGAGCAGTACTTC
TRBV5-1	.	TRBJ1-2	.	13	CASSQGQTYGYTF	TGCGCCAGCAGCCAGGGACAAACCTATGGCTACACCTTC
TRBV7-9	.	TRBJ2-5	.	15	CASSLVTRSQETQYF	TGTGCCAGCAGCTTAGTTACGCGGAGCCAAGAGACCCAGTACTTC
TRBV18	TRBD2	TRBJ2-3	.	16	CASSPTSASYTDTQYF	TGTGCCAGCTCACCTACTAGCGCAAGCTACACAGATACGCAGTATTTT
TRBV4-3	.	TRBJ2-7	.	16	CASSPRAPPMAYEQYF	TGCGCCAGCAGCCCCCGAGCCCCGCCGATGGCCTACGAGCAGTACTTC
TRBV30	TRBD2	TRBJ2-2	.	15	CAWRALAGVTGELFF	TGTGCCTGGAGGGCTCTAGCGGGAGTAACCGGGGAGCTGTTTTTT
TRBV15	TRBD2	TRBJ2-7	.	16	CATSRDRGLAGREQYF	TGTGCCACCAGCAGAGATCGAGGACTAGCGGGACGTGAGCAGTACTTC
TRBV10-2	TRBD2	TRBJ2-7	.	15	CASSDVAGTSYEQYF	TGCGCCAGCAGTGACGTAGCGGGGACTTCCTACGAGCAGTACTTC
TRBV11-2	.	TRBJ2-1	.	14	CASSLAAAKNEQFF	TGTGCCAGCAGCTTAGCGGCAGCGAAGAATGAGCAGTTCTTC
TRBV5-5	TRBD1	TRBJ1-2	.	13	CASSRDRGYGYTF	TGTGCCAGCAGCCGGGACAGGGGATATGGCTACACCTTC
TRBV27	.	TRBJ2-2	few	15	CASSLSIESTGELFF	TGTGCCAGCAGTTTATCGATCGAGAGCACCGGGGAGCTGTTTTTT
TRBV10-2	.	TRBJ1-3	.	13	CASSGQLGNTIYF	TGCGCCAGCAGTGGACAGCTCGGAAACACCATATATTTT
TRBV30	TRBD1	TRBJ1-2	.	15	CAWSRSGTAPYGYTF	TGTGCCTGGAGTCGTTCCGGGACAGCTCCCTATGGCTACACCTTC
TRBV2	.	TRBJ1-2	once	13	CASSERRREGYTF	TGTGCCAGCAGTGAACGGCGGAGGGAAGGCTACACCTTC
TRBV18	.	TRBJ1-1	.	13	CASLQNMNTEAFF	TGTGCCAGCCTCCAGAATATGAACACTGAAGCTTTCTTT
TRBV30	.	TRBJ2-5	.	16	CAWSVLGSGNQETQYF	TGTGCCTGGAGTGTACTCGGGTCCGGGAATCAAGAGACCCAGTACTTC
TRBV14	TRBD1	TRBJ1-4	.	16	CASSQDRQGANEKLFF	TGTGCCAGCAGCCAAGATCGGCAGGGGGCTAATGAAAAACTGTTTTTT
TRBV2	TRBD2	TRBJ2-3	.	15	CASIPSGGVGDTQYF	TGTGCCAGCATTCCTAGCGGGGGGGTCGGAGATACGCAGTATTTT
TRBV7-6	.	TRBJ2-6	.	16	CASSFVRVSGANVLTF	TGTGCCAGCAGCTTCGTCAGGGTTTCTGGGGCCAACGTCCTGACTTTC
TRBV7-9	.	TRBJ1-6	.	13	CASSGGHDSPLHF	TGTGCCAGCTCCGGGGGGCATGATTCACCCCTCCACTTT
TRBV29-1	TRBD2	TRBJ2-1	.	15	CSVEGLGGTYNEQFF	TGCAGCGTTGAGGGACTAGGGGGGACCTACAATGAGCAGTTCTTC
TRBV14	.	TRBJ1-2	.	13	CASSWGVDYGYTF	TGTGCCAGCAGCTGGGGAGTAGACTATGGCTACACCTTC
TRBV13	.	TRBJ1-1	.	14	CASTSLGGNTEAFF	TGTGCCAGCACATCCCTGGGGGGGAACACTGAAGCTTTCTTT
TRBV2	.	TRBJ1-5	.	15	CASRERLGFGEPQHF	TGTGCCAGCAGGGAGCGGCTGGGGTTTGGTGAGCCCCAGCATTTT
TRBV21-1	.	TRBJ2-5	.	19	CASSKAVPGAAGRPYKQYF	TGTGCCAGCAGCAAAGCGGTCCCCGGGGCGGCGGGACGACCATATAAGCAGTACTTC
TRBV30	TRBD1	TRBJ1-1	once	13	CAWSGQGVTEAFF	TGTGCCTGGAGTGGACAGGGCGTCACTGAAGCTTTCTTT
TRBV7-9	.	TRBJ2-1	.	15	CSSSLARSSYNEQFF	TGTTCCAGCAGCTTAGCCCGGAGCTCCTACAATGAGCAGTTCTTC
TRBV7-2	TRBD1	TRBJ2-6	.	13	CAEGASGANVLTF	TGTGCCGAGGGGGCCTCTGGGGCCAACGTCCTGACTTTC
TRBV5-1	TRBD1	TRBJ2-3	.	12	CASSRGLDTQYF	TGCGCCAGCAGTAGGGGGCTAGATACGCAGTATTTT
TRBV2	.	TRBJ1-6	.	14	CASSEQVGNSPLHF	TGTGCCAGCAGCGAACAGGTCGGAAATTCACCCCTCCACTTT
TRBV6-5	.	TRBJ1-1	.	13	CASRIKNRVEAFF	TGTGCCAGCAGAATAAAAAACAGGGTTGAAGCTTTCTTT
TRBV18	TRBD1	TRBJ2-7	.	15	CASSPGQGSSYEQYF	TGTGCCAGCTCACCCGGACAGGGATCGTCGTACGAGCAGTACTTC
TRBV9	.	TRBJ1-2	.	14	CASSVGDSNYGYTF	TGTGCCAGCAGCGTAGGTGACAGTAACTATGGCTACACCTTC
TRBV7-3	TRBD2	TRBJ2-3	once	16	CASSLRGTSGTDTQYF	TGTGCCAGCAGCTTAAGGGGCACTAGCGGCACAGATACGCAGTATTTT
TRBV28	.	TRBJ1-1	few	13	CASTLGENTEAFF	TGTGCCAGCACCCTAGGAGAAAACACTGAAGCTTTCTTT
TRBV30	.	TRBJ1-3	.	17	CAWSVLGRPLSGNTIYF	TGTGCCTGGAGTGTACTAGGTCGGCCGCTCTCTGGAAACACCATATATTTT
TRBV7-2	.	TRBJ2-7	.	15	CASSLNNAGKYEQYF	TGTGCCAGCAGCTTAAATAACGCGGGAAAGTACGAGCAGTACTTC
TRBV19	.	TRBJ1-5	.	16	CASSIVRVGSNQPQHF	TGTGCCAGTAGTATAGTGAGGGTCGGTAGCAATCAGCCCCAGCATTTT
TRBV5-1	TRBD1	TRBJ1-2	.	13	CASSRGPYYGYTF	TGCGCCAGCAGCAGGGGGCCTTACTATGGCTACACCTTC
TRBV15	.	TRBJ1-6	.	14	CATSRGQGSSPLHF	TGTGCCACCAGCAGAGGGCAGGGGAGTTCACCCCTCCACTTT
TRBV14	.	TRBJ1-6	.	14	CASSQGEGWSPLHF	TGTGCCAGCAGCCAAGGGGAGGGTTGGTCACCCCTCCACTTT
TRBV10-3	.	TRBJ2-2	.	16	CAISAGGGTNTGELFF	TGTGCCATCAGTGCGGGGGGCGGGACGAACACCGGGGAGCTGTTTTTT
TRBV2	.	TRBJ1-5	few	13	CASSETQGGPQHF	TGTGCCAGCAGTGAAACCCAGGGTGGTCCCCAGCATTTT
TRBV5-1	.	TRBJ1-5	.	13	CASSLDNYQPQHF	TGCGCCAGCAGCTTGGATAACTATCAGCCCCAGCATTTT
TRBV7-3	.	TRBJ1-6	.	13	CASSWDIGSPLHF	TGTGCCAGCAGCTGGGACATCGGTTCACCCCTCCACTTT
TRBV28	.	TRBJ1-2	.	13	CASSLEGGYGYTF	TGTGCCAGCAGTTTAGAAGGGGGCTATGGCTACACCTTC
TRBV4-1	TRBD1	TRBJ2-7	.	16	CASSLAGTGYTSEQYF	TGCGCCAGCAGCCTAGCCGGGACAGGGTATACAAGCGAGCAGTACTTC
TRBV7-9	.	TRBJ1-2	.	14	CASSPWGVLRGYTF	TGTGCCAGCAGCCCATGGGGGGTTCTGCGTGGCTACACCTTC
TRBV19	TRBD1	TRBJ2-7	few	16	CASSYRVGTGVHEQYF	TGTGCCAGTAGTTATAGAGTCGGGACAGGGGTCCACGAGCAGTACTTC
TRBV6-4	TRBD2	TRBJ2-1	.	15	CASSVLAGSYNEQFF	TGTGCCAGCAGTGTCCTAGCGGGGTCATACAATGAGCAGTTCTTC
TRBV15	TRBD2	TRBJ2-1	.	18	CATSSGGWAGGSYNEQFF	TGTGCCACCAGCAGCGGCGGGTGGGCGGGGGGCTCCTACAATGAGCAGTTCTTC
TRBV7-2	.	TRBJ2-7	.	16	CASSSRSGSPHYEQYF	TGTGCCAGCAGCTCCCGGTCGGGGAGCCCCCACTACGAGCAGTACTTC
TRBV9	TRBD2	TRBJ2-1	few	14	CASKAGGPNGEQFF	TGTGCCAGCAAAGCGGGAGGGCCGAACGGTGAGCAGTTCTTC
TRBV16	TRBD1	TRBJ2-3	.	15	CASSQSTGSTDTQYF	TGTGCCAGCAGCCAATCGACAGGGAGCACAGATACGCAGTATTTT
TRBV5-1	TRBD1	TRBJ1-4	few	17	CASSLGVYRGRREKLFF	TGCGCCAGCAGCTTGGGGGTTTACAGGGGACGGAGAGAAAAACTGTTTTTT
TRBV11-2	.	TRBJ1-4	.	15	CASRAEQGLNEKLFF	TGTGCCAGCAGGGCAGAACAGGGCCTTAATGAAAAACTGTTTTTT